The 25 T cell receptor beta chains reported below all come from one sample, sequenced in a study of blood T cell repertoires in COVID-19. Repertoires were generated with immunoSEQ multiplex PCR, while TCRdb's copy carries only in-frame clones and drops some. The sample holds some 210,000 clones; 90% to 95% are singletons and the top ten take 0.65% to 0.85%. The sequencing sample was made of peripheral blood. The source of these receptors is a man between 60 and 70 years old with COVID-19, enrolled during active disease.

The chain is built from TRBV3-1 (or the pseudogene TRBV3-2) and TRBJ1-3; D gene unclear. Germline CDR1 LGHDT, CDR2 YNNKEL (reference sequence). Trimming left V 7 bases short and J 0 bases short, with 13 bases between. The CDR3 totals 15 residues. The CDR3 nucleotides read TGTGCCAGCACATCAGAACGGAGCTCTGGAAACACCATATATTTT. This encodes CASTSERSSGNTIYF.

The rearrangement joins TRBV5-8 to TRBJ1-5; a weak D match, TRBD1 (5 bases). Trimming removed 0 bases from V and 6 bases from J, with 10 bases in between. The CDR3 extends over 14 amino acids. CDR1 and CDR2 (germline): SGHTS, YDEGEE. CDR3 in DNA: TGTGCCAGCAGCTTGGGTGGAGGGGTTCAGCCCCAGCATTTT. Its translation is CASSLGGGVQPQHF.

The chain joins TRBV18 to TRBJ1-6, with 7 bases matching TRBD1. This CDR3 spans 14 amino acids. The V segment lost 6 bases and the J segment 10 bases; nucleotides outside the gene matches: 9. CDR1 is KGHSH, CDR2 LQKENI, per germline. The CDR3 DNA is TGTGCCAGCTCCCTCCGAGGACAGGAGTCACCCCTCCACTTT. Residues: CASSLRGQESPLHF.

About this clone itself: At one end the junction does not follow the germline gene, possibly because of a read error. The CDR3 DNA follows: TGTGCTAGCAGCGCAGGGGTCTACGCAGATACGCAGTATTTT. It specifies CASSAGVYADTQYF. The V gene is TRBV7-7, the J gene TRBJ2-3; D might be TRBD1 (6 bases). Per germline, CDR1 SSHAT and CDR2 FNYEAQ (reference sequence). This CDR3 has 14 amino acids.

V gene TRBV19 combines with J gene TRBJ2-2; TRBD1 matches at 8 bases. The J segment lost 5 bases and the V segment lost 6 bases, leaving 5 bases of the junction unmatched. This CDR3 has 14 amino acids. Germline V gene sequence: CDR1 LNHDA, CDR2 SQIVND (reference sequence). The CDR3 DNA sequence: TGTGCCAGTAGGGCGCAGGGGGCGACCGGGGAGCTGTTTTTT. As protein: CASRAQGATGELFF.

The V and J genes are TRBV7-3 and TRBJ2-3, with D perhaps TRBD1 (6 bases). The CDR3 runs to 14 residues. The V end lost 5 bases, the J end lost 6 bases, and 15 bases lay between the germline ends. The germline CDR1 and CDR2 sequences are SGHTA and FQGTGA. DNA of the CDR3: TGTGCCAGCAGCCCACTCGTGGGGGCCGATACGCAGTATTTT. Amino acids: CASSPLVGADTQYF. The variable domain in full, with the rest retrieved from reference TRBV7-3 and TRBJ2-3, is GAGVSQTPSNKVTEKGKYVELRCDPISGHTALYWYRQSLGQGPEFLIYFQGTGAADDSGLPNDRFFAVRPEGSVSTLKIQRTERGDSAVYLCASSPLVGADTQYFGPGTRLTVL.

The genes are TRBV5-4 and TRBJ2-7, with 8 bases identical to TRBD1. The trim removed 5 bases at V and 1 base at J, leaving 8 bases unmatched. The germline V gene encodes CDR1 SGHNT and CDR2 YYREEE (reference sequence). The CDR3 runs to 15 residues. The DNA of the CDR3 is TGTGCCAGCAGGGTCGACAGGGGCTCTTCCTACGAGCAGTACTTC. This sequence encodes CASRVDRGSSYEQYF.

The chain has TRBV10-1 and TRBJ2-5; D may be TRBD1 (6 bases). The V end was cut by 6 bases, the J end by 0 bases, with 14 bases between. Germline V gene sequence: CDR1 WNHNN, CDR2 SYGVQD (reference sequence). This CDR3 comprises 15 residues. CDR3 bases: TGCGCCAGCAGGAGACAGGCGGAGAACCAAGAGACCCAGTACTTC. Amino acid sequence: CASRRQAENQETQYF.

The chain is built from TRBV18 and TRBJ1-2, with D perhaps TRBD1 (6 bases). There are 15 residues in the CDR3. Trimming took 5 bases from V and 0 from J, leaving 13 bases between them. Germline V lookup: CDR1 KGHSH, CDR2 LQKENI. Written as DNA, the CDR3 is TGTGCCAGCTCAAACGGACAGAGCTCTAACTATGGCTACACCTTC. Protein sequence: CASSNGQSSNYGYTF.

The chain employs TRBV18 and TRBJ1-5; 7 bases map to TRBD1. The CDR3 length is 16 residues. The V and J ends lost 1 base and 7 bases, in that order; junction bases with no gene match: 10. CDR1 is KGHSH, CDR2 LQKENI, per germline. CDR3 coding DNA: TGTGCCAGCTCACCACTACCCACAGGGGACCTCCAGCCCCAGCATTTT. This codes for CASSPLPTGDLQPQHF.

The chain is built from TRBV7-8 and TRBJ2-7; 7 positions agree with TRBD1. V trimming: 7 bases; J trimming: 2 bases; junction bases outside the gene matches: 11. This CDR3 contains 15 residues. Per germline, CDR1 SGHVS and CDR2 FQNEAQ. CDR3 loop: CASNPDRAATYEQYF. DNA of the CDR3: TGTGCCAGCAACCCCGACAGGGCGGCAACCTACGAGCAGTACTTC.

Only a few counts were recorded for this clone. The rearrangement uses TRBV19 and TRBJ2-7; 9 nucleotides match TRBD1. Germline V lookup: CDR1 LNHDA, CDR2 SQIVND (reference sequence). V was clipped by 3 bases and J by 1 base; unmatched bases: 1. The CDR3 contains 14 residues. CDR3 loop: CASSMGTGSYEQYF. In DNA, the CDR3 is TGTGCCAGTAGTATGGGGACAGGGTCCTACGAGCAGTACTTC.

The V and J genes are TRBV6-5 and TRBJ1-4; possible D gene TRBD1, 6 bases. This CDR3 comprises 13 residues. CDR1 and CDR2 from the germline V gene are MNHEY and SVGAGI. V was cut by 0 bases and J by 8 bases, with 7 bases left in between. The CDR3 nucleotides read TGTGCCAGCAGTTACTCGCAGGGGGAAAAACTGTTTTTT. Protein product: CASSYSQGEKLFF.

The V call is TRBV3-1 (or the pseudogene TRBV3-2), the J call TRBJ2-3; D remains ambiguous. Per the germline V gene, CDR1 is LGHDT and CDR2 is YNNKEL (reference sequence). The CDR3 has 17 residues. The V and J ends lost 1 base and 1 base respectively, with 15 bases between them. Here the CDR3 DNA reads TGTGCCAGCAGCCAAGGGCGACCCCTGGCGGGCACAGATACGCAGTATTTT. Translation: CASSQGRPLAGTDTQYF.

The rearrangement links TRBV6-1 to TRBJ2-3; 8 bases are a match to TRBD2. Germline-derived CDR1 and CDR2 are MNHNS and SASEGT. CDR3 length: 16 amino acids. V was pared by 2 bases and J by 3 bases, with 7 bases of the junction left unmatched. CDR3 amino acids: CASSESAGGWTDTQYF. In DNA, the CDR3 is TGTGCCAGCAGTGAATCGGCGGGGGGATGGACAGATACGCAGTATTTT.

This clone was observed once. The genes are TRBV4-2 and TRBJ2-1; 14 positions agree with TRBD2. The CDR3 runs 20 residues. Germline CDR1 LGHNA, CDR2 YNFKEQ. Germline trimming cut 0 bases from V and 0 bases from J; bases unmatched to any gene: 7. The CDR3 is CASSQDPGLAGGRSYNEQFF. CDR3 coding DNA: TGTGCCAGCAGCCAAGATCCCGGACTAGCGGGGGGTCGCTCCTACAATGAGCAGTTCTTC.

The chain uses TRBV5-1 and TRBJ2-2; the match to TRBD2 covers 8 bases. V lost 4 bases to trimming and J lost 4 bases; unmatched junction nucleotides: 15. Germline assignment: CDR1 SGHRS and CDR2 YFSETQ. CDR3 length: 18 amino acids. The CDR3 region is CASSAPGAGGSGTGELFF. DNA of the CDR3: TGCGCCAGCAGCGCCCCTGGGGCGGGGGGCAGTGGCACCGGGGAGCTGTTTTTT.

This chain uses TRBV28 with TRBJ1-2; possible D gene TRBD1, 6 bases. This CDR3 spans 15 amino acids. Germline V gene data show CDR1 as MDHEN and CDR2 as SYDVKM. Trimming stripped 6 bases from V and 2 bases from J, with 16 bases between. CDR3 amino acids: CASRATGSRNYGYTF. The CDR3 DNA is TGTGCCAGCAGGGCAACAGGGTCTCGGAACTATGGCTACACCTTC.

This rearrangement joins TRBV5-1 to TRBJ2-1, with 13 positions matching TRBD2. V gave up 3 bases and J gave up 7 bases; unmatched junction bases: 7. Looked up from germline, CDR1 is SGHRS and CDR2 is YFSETQ. The length of the CDR3 is 16 residues. This CDR3 reads CASSWAGLAGQNEQFF. The DNA for the CDR3 is TGCGCCAGCAGCTGGGCGGGACTAGCGGGACAGAATGAGCAGTTCTTC.

This chain links TRBV5-3 with TRBJ1-5, with TRBD1 identical over 8 bases. TRBV5-3 is labeled an ORF, and its function is uncertain. CDR3 length: 17 residues. V lost 3 bases, J lost 1 base, and 9 bases stayed unmatched. CDR3 protein: CARSYLQGDSSNQPQHF. CDR3 nucleotides: TGTGCCAGAAGCTACCTACAGGGGGATTCCAGCAATCAGCCCCAGCATTTT.

This clone was picked up one time. The V call is TRBV29-1, the J call TRBJ2-7; TRBD1 agrees at 7 bases. The CDR3 has 12 amino acids. Trimming at V came to 0 bases and at J to 11 bases, leaving 7 bases not matched to a gene. Germline CDR1 SQVTM, CDR2 ANQGSEA. CDR3 amino acids: CSVEDDRAVEYF. CDR3 DNA: TGCAGCGTTGAAGATGACAGGGCGGTTGAGTACTTC.

This chain connects TRBV11-2 to TRBJ2-5; TRBD2 aligns across 7 bases. There are 16 residues in the CDR3. Germline CDR1 SGHAT, CDR2 FQNNGV. Unmatched junction bases numbered 13, after V lost 3 bases and J lost 6 bases. The CDR3 spells CASSFSRGSGGKTQYF. CDR3 bases: TGTGCCAGCAGCTTCTCCCGAGGGTCGGGGGGAAAGACCCAGTACTTC.

This chain links TRBV12-2 with TRBJ2-7; TRBD2 is the table's D call, not checked against the DNA. TRBV12-2 counts as a pseudogene. This CDR3 contains 17 residues. In DNA form, the CDR3 reads TGTGCAAGTCGCTTAGAGAGAGGAGAACTAGCGGACTACGAGCAGTACTTC. Its protein is CASRLERGELADYEQYF.

The V gene is TRBV4-3, the J gene TRBJ2-1; 9 nucleotides match TRBD1. Trimming at V came to 2 bases and at J to 7 bases, leaving 9 bases not matched to a gene. CDR3 size: 16 residues. The germline V gene has CDR1 LGHNA and CDR2 YSLEER. CDR3 residues: CASSQTSTGTGNEQFF. DNA of the CDR3: TGCGCCAGCAGCCAAACCTCGACCGGGACAGGGAATGAGCAGTTCTTC.

The gene calls are TRBV5-1 and TRBJ1-2; 7 bases line up with TRBD1. The CDR3 is 15 residues long. Germline lookup yields CDR1 SGHRS and CDR2 YFSETQ. J lost 0 bases, V lost 2 bases, and 4 bases had no gene match. The CDR3: CASSFGQAANYGYTF. The DNA of the CDR3 is TGCGCCAGCAGCTTTGGACAGGCCGCTAACTATGGCTACACCTTC.